This entry is about one T cell receptor beta chain. The antigen this receptor binds is unknown. No quality values exist for individual bases; no much larger clone is one base distant. Libraries were made using the immunoSEQ multiplex PCR assay. Sourced from immuneACCESS, this table was stored by TCRdb with only in-frame sequences that have V and J called. A share of the clones is absent; for the studies checked, an unresolved V gene accounts for under half, and the remainder has no known explanation. This sample gives around 83,000 clones in total; 93% of them show up just once. The ten largest clones add up to over 1% of the sample. This sample was taken from a study of control samples from healthy donors and cancer patients (dated by TCRdb to 2018 to 2021). V lost 6 bases and J lost 5 bases; the stretch between them is 11 bases long. The cysteine opens and the phenylalanine closes a CDR3 of 14 amino acids. The DNA shown is the 42-base CDR3, in frame from base 1. CDR1 MNHEY and CDR2 SMNVEV are derived from the germline V gene (reference sequence).

The TCR sequence derives from a woman between 35 and 50 years old with lung cancer. The chain joins TRBV27 to TRBJ1-6; matching of 6 bases hints at TRBD1 as the D gene. Input material: PBMCs. The DNA sequence is given as TGTGCCAGCAGCCTTGGACAGAATAATTCACCCCTCCACTTT. This yields the protein CASSLGQNNSPLHF.